The 11 T cell receptor beta chains presented below share a single source sample, sequenced in a study of T cells after yellow fever vaccination. TCRdb recomputed calls from the 5' RACE reads with MiXCR, one row per CDR3 protein. Among 80,000 to 100,000 distinct CDR3 sequences listed, approximately 8.4% were seen once. The sequenced sample was CD8+ T cells not binding an NS4B(214-222) dextramer, sorted from PBMCs, obtained around 15 days after the first yellow fever vaccination. These receptors all come from a man younger than 35 who received the YFV17D yellow fever vaccine.

This clonotype showed up just a few times. The rearrangement links TRBV7-9 to TRBJ2-1; D is undetermined. Deletions cut 8 bases from V and 5 bases from J, with 16 bases between. The CDR3 has 14 amino acids. CDR1 is SEHNR, CDR2 FQNEAQ, per germline (reference sequence). Written as DNA, the CDR3 is TGTGCCAGCGGCCCCGGGCGACGGCACAATGAGCAGTTCTTC. This encodes CASGPGRRHNEQFF.

The sample holds a few counts of this clonotype. V is TRBV9 and J is TRBJ1-2; TRBD1 aligns across 8 bases. Germline assignment: CDR1 SGDLS and CDR2 YYNGEE. V gave up 6 bases and J gave up 5 bases; unmatched junction bases: 6. The CDR3 is 13 amino acids. CDR3 nucleotide sequence: TGTGCCAGCACAGGGGGCTTTAATTATGGCTACACCTTC. Residues: CASTGGFNYGYTF.

As DNA, the CDR3 is TGTGCCAGCAGCGTAGGCAGCCCAGGGACCACTGAAGCTTTCTTT. Its translation: CASSVGSPGTTEAFF. The chain links TRBV9 to TRBJ1-1, with D tentatively TRBD1 (5 bases). Germline V gene sequence: CDR1 SGDLS, CDR2 YYNGEE. This CDR3 comprises 15 residues. Trimming removed 0 bases at V and 4 bases at J, with 13 bases between.

The V call is TRBV27, the J call TRBJ2-2, with D possibly matching TRBD1 (5 bases). Between the trimmed V and J ends, which lost 5 bases and 7 bases, there was a span of 11 bases. The CDR3 extends over 13 amino acids. The germline V gene encodes CDR1 MNHEY and CDR2 SMNVEV (reference sequence). In nucleotides, the CDR3 is TGTGCCAGCAGTACCTCCACAGGCGGGGAGCTGTTTTTT. Translated: CASSTSTGGELFF.

The gene calls are TRBV6-1 and TRBJ2-7; D may be TRBD1 or TRBD2 (6 bases each). V lost 6 bases and J lost 5, with 17 bases in between. The V gene's germline CDR1 is MNHNS and CDR2 SASEGT. The CDR3 is made up of 14 amino acids. This CDR3 reads CASSRVGGQNEQYF. The CDR3 nucleotides are TGTGCCAGCAGCCGGGTTGGGGGGCAGAACGAGCAGTACTTC.

CDR3 bases: TGCGCCAGCAGCCAAGTATCGCCTAGATATTCTACAGATACGCAGTATTTT. This encodes CASSQVSPRYSTDTQYF. The genes are TRBV4-3 and TRBJ2-3; no clear D gene. The CDR3 is 17 residues long. Germline V gene data show CDR1 as LGHNA and CDR2 as YSLEER. The ends were cut back, 1 base at V and 3 bases at J, with 17 bases in the middle.

The rearrangement links TRBV27 to TRBJ2-7; tentatively, D is TRBD2 (7 bases). Trimming stripped 6 bases from V and 2 bases from J, with 17 bases between. Germline-derived CDR1 and CDR2 are MNHEY and SMNVEV (reference sequence). This CDR3 spans 15 amino acids. The CDR3 sequence: CASRVLGGAPYEQYF. In DNA, the CDR3 is TGTGCCAGCAGGGTATTGGGGGGGGCCCCCTACGAGCAGTACTTC.

This clonotype was seen repeatedly, ten times or more. J is TRBJ1-1 and V is TRBV9; 7 bases match TRBD1. Per germline, CDR1 SGDLS and CDR2 YYNGEE. The CDR3 has 14 residues. V lost 0 bases to trimming and J lost 3 bases; unmatched junction nucleotides: 2. Here the CDR3 DNA reads TGTGCCAGCAGCGTAGGCGACAGGGACACTGAAGCTTTCTTT. Its protein is CASSVGDRDTEAFF.

This clonotype was detected a few times. The chain uses TRBV6-2 or TRBV6-3 and TRBJ2-1; 10 bases line up with TRBD2. Unmatched junction bases numbered 12, after V lost 4 bases and J lost 9 bases. The CDR3 totals 16 residues. The V gene's germline CDR1 is MNHEY and CDR2 SVGEGT. In DNA form, the CDR3 reads TGTGCCAGCAGTTCCGGGGGTATAGCGGGGGGAGGTGAGCAGTTCTTC. Amino acids: CASSSGGIAGGGEQFF.

This clonotype has just a few counts. The chain combines TRBV27 with TRBJ2-2; D gene uncertain. Germline lookup yields CDR1 MNHEY and CDR2 SMNVEV (reference sequence). The V end was cut by 3 bases, the J end by 6 bases, with 11 bases between. This CDR3 spans 14 amino acids. CDR3: CASSFWARSGELFF. The CDR3 coding sequence is TGTGCCAGCAGTTTTTGGGCACGCTCCGGGGAGCTGTTTTTT.

The V call is TRBV6-5, the J call TRBJ1-6, with D possibly TRBD1 on 5 matching bases. The germline V gene has CDR1 MNHEY and CDR2 SVGAGI. V was trimmed by 2 bases and J by 5 bases, leaving 13 bases between them. The CDR3 runs to 16 residues. This CDR3 reads CASSYQGRVNNSPLHF. CDR3 DNA: TGTGCCAGCAGTTACCAGGGCCGGGTAAATAATTCACCCCTCCACTTT.